Listed below are T cell receptor beta chains from one sample, sequenced in a study of metastatic and nonmetastatic thyroid tumors. TCRdb redid the clone calls on the PCR reads using MiXCR. Of 84,000 or so clones listed, 7.5% to 9% are singletons. Sequencing was performed on blood. These receptors were obtained from a female donor with papillary thyroid cancer or a benign thyroid nodule (not recorded which). Some clones in this sample may be carry-over from other donors' samples. Each CDR3 is given with its conserved first and last residue. The D gene is left open where the match is weak. Size tells how often a clone was seen (once, few, many) or the class of an expanded clone, and some rows leave it out.

d_call,j_call,v_call,clone_size,cdr3_nt,cdr3_aa
TRBD1,TRBJ2-7,TRBV2,many,TGTGCCAGCAGAAAAACCCGGGACAGTTACGAGCAGTACTTC,CASRKTRDSYEQYF
-,TRBJ2-2,TRBV2,few,TGTGCCAGCACCCGGGACGGCTCGGAGACCGGGGAGCTGTTTTTT,CASTRDGSETGELFF
TRBD1,TRBJ2-1,TRBV10-1,-,TGCGCCAGCAGTGAGAGGGGGACAGGGGGAGTTAGCTCCTACAATGAGCAGTTCTTC,CASSERGTGGVSSYNEQFF
TRBD1,TRBJ2-1,TRBV7-8,many,TGTGCCAGCAGCTTACCGGGACAGGCCACCTACAATGAGCAGTTCTTC,CASSLPGQATYNEQFF
TRBD1,TRBJ1-4,TRBV9,many,TGTGCCAGCAGCGTAACCGGACAGGGTCGAGAAAAACTGTTTTTT,CASSVTGQGREKLFF
-,TRBJ1-1,TRBV12-5,many,TGTGCTAGTGGTTTGAAGGCTGAAGCTTTCTTT,CASGLKAEAFF
TRBD1,TRBJ2-5,TRBV4-1,many,TGCGCCAGCAGCCTGACAGGGGGAAATCAAGAGACCCAGTACTTC,CASSLTGGNQETQYF
-,TRBJ2-1,TRBV5-1,many,TGCGCCAGCAGCTCGTATCGGGGCACCCACAATGAGCAGTTCTTC,CASSSYRGTHNEQFF
-,TRBJ2-5,TRBV11-2,many,TGTGCCAGCAGCTTATTTCCGGTCATTCAAGAGACCCAGTACTTC,CASSLFPVIQETQYF
TRBD1,TRBJ1-2,TRBV27,-,TGTGCCAGCAAAGAAGGGACAGGGGCATATGGCTACACCTTC,CASKEGTGAYGYTF
-,TRBJ1-2,TRBV4-2,many,TGTGCCAGCAGCCAAGATTGGACAGAAAGCTATGGCTACACCTTC,CASSQDWTESYGYTF
-,TRBJ2-2,TRBV4-2,-,TGTGCCAGCACCCAAATTCTCCTTCGTACATCCCTTTCAGCGAACACCGGGGAGCTGTTTTTT,CASTQILLRTSLSANTGELFF
-,TRBJ1-2,TRBV7-2,many,TGTGCCAGCAGCTTAAATATCGCAAGTAACTATGGCTACACCTTC,CASSLNIASNYGYTF
-,TRBJ1-3,TRBV11-3,-,TGTGCCAGCAGTTCGCCTGATGGGGTACGAGACACCATATATTTT,CASSSPDGVRDTIYF
-,TRBJ2-7,TRBV5-1,many,TGCGCCAGCAGCGCCGGCCTCCAGGGCCACGAGCAGTACTTC,CASSAGLQGHEQYF
TRBD2,TRBJ2-1,TRBV20-1,many,TGCAGTGCTTACTACGGGACTAGCAACTACAATGAGCAGTTCTTC,CSAYYGTSNYNEQFF
-,TRBJ2-1,TRBV5-4,few,TGTGCCAGCAGCTCAGACTGGGTCTCCTACAATGAGCAGTTCTTC,CASSSDWVSYNEQFF
-,TRBJ2-5,TRBV4-2,many,TGTGCCAGCAGCCAAGAGGGGGGGCCCCATGAGACCCAGTACTTC,CASSQEGGPHETQYF
TRBD1,TRBJ2-2,TRBV5-1,many,TGCGCCAGCAGCTGGGACAGGGGCACCGGGGAGCTGTTTTTT,CASSWDRGTGELFF
TRBD1,TRBJ2-2,TRBV14,many,TGTGCCAGCAGAACCACAGGGGGGACCGGGGAGCTGTTTTTT,CASRTTGGTGELFF
-,TRBJ1-6,TRBV4-1,many,TGCGCCAGCAGCCAAGATCGGCAGGGTGGGCATTCACCCCTCCACTTT,CASSQDRQGGHSPLHF
TRBD1,TRBJ1-2,TRBV2,many,TGTGCTGCCCCACGGGAAGGGGGACAGGGCTTACGGCGGAACTATGGCTACACCTTC,CAAPREGGQGLRRNYGYTF
-,TRBJ1-1,TRBV19,many,TGTGCCAGTAGTATAAAGGGGACCACTGAAGCTTTCTTT,CASSIKGTTEAFF
-,TRBJ1-1,TRBV6-1,many,TGTGCCAGCAGTGAAGTTACTGAGGGGAACACTGAAGCTTTCTTT,CASSEVTEGNTEAFF
-,TRBJ1-2,TRBV3-1,few,TGTGCCAGCAGCCAAGGGGGTTCGTATGGCTACACCTTC,CASSQGGSYGYTF
-,TRBJ2-7,TRBV6-2/TRBV6-3,few,TGTGCCAGCACTTACCGGACGCCGCCATACGAGCAGTACTTC,CASTYRTPPYEQYF
TRBD1,TRBJ2-7,TRBV7-9,many,TGTGCCAGCAGCCAAACAGGGGTCGAGCAGTACTTC,CASSQTGVEQYF
-,TRBJ1-2,TRBV2,many,TGTGCCAGCAGTGAAGCGCAGGATGGCTACACCTTC,CASSEAQDGYTF
-,TRBJ2-5,TRBV6-1,many,TGTGCCAGCAGTTTCGCCAGCCAAGAGACCCAGTACTTC,CASSFASQETQYF
-,TRBJ2-5,TRBV9,many,TGTGCCAGCAGCGCCAATGGGAGGAGGGGGTCGGAGACCCAGTACTTC,CASSANGRRGSETQYF
-,TRBJ1-6,TRBV5-4,many,TGTGCCAGCAGTTTGTTTAGCACATCCAATAATTCACCCCTCCACTTT,CASSLFSTSNNSPLHF
TRBD1,TRBJ2-1,TRBV4-1,few,TGCGCCAGCAGCCAGAATGACAGGGCCAATGAGCAGTTCTTC,CASSQNDRANEQFF
TRBD1,TRBJ1-2,TRBV20-1,many,TGCAGTGCCTTTGGGACAGGGGTGGTCGGCTACACCTTC,CSAFGTGVVGYTF
TRBD2,TRBJ2-2,TRBV5-5,many,TGTGCCAGCAGCTCGGGGGGTGGGGCCGGGGAGCTGTTTTTT,CASSSGGGAGELFF
TRBD1,TRBJ1-6,TRBV5-1,many,TGCGCCAGCAGCGCCGGGACAGCTAATTCACCCCTCCACTTT,CASSAGTANSPLHF
TRBD2,TRBJ2-5,TRBV4-2,many,TGTGCCAGCAGCCAAGGGACTAGCGGGGGGGCCGGGCAAGAGACCCAGTACTTC,CASSQGTSGGAGQETQYF
TRBD2,TRBJ2-1,TRBV5-1,many,TGCGCCAGCAGCCCACCCCGGACTAGCGGGGGCAATGAGCAGTTCTTC,CASSPPRTSGGNEQFF
TRBD1,TRBJ1-5,TRBV9,-,TGTGCCAGCAGCCGTGGGACAGGGGAGCAGCCCCAGCATTTT,CASSRGTGEQPQHF
-,TRBJ2-3,TRBV4-1,-,TGCGCCAGCAGCCTCGGACCTAGCACAGATACGCAGTATTTT,CASSLGPSTDTQYF
-,TRBJ2-7,TRBV5-1,-,TGCGCCAGCAGCTTGGGAGTTGGGGCCAGCGAGCAGTACTTC,CASSLGVGASEQYF
-,TRBJ2-6,TRBV9,many,TGTGCCAGCAACAGGGAGACTGGGGCCAACGTCCTGACTTTC,CASNRETGANVLTF